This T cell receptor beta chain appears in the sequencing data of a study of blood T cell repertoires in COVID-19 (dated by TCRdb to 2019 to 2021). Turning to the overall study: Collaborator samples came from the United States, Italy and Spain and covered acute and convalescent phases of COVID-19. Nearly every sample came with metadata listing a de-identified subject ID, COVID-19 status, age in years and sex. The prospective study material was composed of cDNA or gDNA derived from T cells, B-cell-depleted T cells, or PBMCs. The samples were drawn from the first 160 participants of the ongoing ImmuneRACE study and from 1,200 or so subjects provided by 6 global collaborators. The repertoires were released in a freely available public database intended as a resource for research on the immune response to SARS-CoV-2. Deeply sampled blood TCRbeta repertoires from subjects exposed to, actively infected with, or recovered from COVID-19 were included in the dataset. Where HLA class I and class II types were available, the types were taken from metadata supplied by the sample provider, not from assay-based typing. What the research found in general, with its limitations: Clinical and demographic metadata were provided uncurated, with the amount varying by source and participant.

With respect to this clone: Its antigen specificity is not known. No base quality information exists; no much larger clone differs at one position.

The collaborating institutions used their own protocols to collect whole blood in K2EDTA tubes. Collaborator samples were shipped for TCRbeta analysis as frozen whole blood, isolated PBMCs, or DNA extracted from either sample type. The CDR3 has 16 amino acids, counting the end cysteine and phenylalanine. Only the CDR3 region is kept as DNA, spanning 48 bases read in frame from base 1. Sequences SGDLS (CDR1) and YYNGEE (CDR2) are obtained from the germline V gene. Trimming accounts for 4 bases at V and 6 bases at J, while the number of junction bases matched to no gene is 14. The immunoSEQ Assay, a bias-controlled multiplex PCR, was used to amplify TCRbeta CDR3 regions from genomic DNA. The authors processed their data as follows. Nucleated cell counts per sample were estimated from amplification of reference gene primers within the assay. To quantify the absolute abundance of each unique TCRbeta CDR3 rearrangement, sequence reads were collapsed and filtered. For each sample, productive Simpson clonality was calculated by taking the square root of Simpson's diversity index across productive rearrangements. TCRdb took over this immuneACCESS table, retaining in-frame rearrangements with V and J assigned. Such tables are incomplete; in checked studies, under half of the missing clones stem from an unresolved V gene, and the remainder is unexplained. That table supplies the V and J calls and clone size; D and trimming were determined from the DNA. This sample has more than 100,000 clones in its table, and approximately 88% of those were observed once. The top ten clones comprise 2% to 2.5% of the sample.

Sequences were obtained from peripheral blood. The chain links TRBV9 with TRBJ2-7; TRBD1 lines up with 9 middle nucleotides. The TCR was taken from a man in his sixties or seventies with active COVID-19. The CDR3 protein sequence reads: CASSPQAGQGLSEQYF. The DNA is TGTGCCAGCAGCCCGCAAGCGGGACAGGGATTATCCGAGCAGTACTTC. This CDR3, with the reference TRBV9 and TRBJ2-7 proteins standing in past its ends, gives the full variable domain DSGVTQTPKHLITATGQRVTLRCSPRSGDLSVYWYQQSLDQGLQFLIQYYNGEERAKGNILERFSAQQFPDLHSELNLSSLELGDSALYFCASSPQAGQGLSEQYFGPGTRLTVT.